A single sample gave rise to the 22 T cell receptor beta chains below, sequenced in a study of cytomegalovirus exposure and HLA in healthy donors. It was with 60 Vbeta and 13 Jbeta primers that the PCR ran. Clones were sequenced by immunoSEQ multiplex PCR, and TCRdb holds only the in-frame ones, with some missing. Found here are some 170,000 clones, around 79% of them singletons; the top ten hold about 4.5%. Input material: PBMCs. The receptors stem from a man aged 40-49 years in good health and CMV-seronegative.

Here the CDR3 DNA reads TGTGCCTGGAGTCCGCGACAGGGCGGGGCGTACGAGCAGTACTTC. It specifies CAWSPRQGGAYEQYF. The chain couples TRBV30 to TRBJ2-5; the D gene is possibly TRBD1 (7 bases). The assigned J gene may be wrong: the sequence end matches TRBJ2-7 better. This CDR3 is built from 15 residues. The germline gives CDR1 GTSNPN, CDR2 SVGIG (reference sequence).

This clone has a handful of counts. The rearrangement links TRBV18 to TRBJ2-5; 8 nucleotides agree with TRBD2. Germline-derived CDR1 and CDR2 are KGHSH and LQKENI. The trim removed 1 base at V and 4 bases at J, leaving 5 bases unmatched. The CDR3 is made up of 15 amino acids. DNA for the CDR3: TGTGCCAGCTCACCACTAATAGCGGGAAGAGAGACCCAGTACTTC. It encodes CASSPLIAGRETQYF.

A note on this clone: The sample contains more than one DNA sequence encoding this CDR3. The gene calls are TRBV19 and TRBJ2-7, with D perhaps matching TRBD1 (6 bases). CDR3 length: 14 residues. Trimming removed 1 base from V and 1 base from J, with 8 bases in between. CDR1 and CDR2 (germline): LNHDA, SQIVND (reference sequence). CDR3 amino acids: CASSIGDISYEQYF. CDR3 in DNA: TGTGCCAGTAGTATAGGGGACATTTCCTACGAGCAGTACTTC. Together with reference TRBV19 and TRBJ2-7, the CDR3 gives the full variable domain: DGGITQSPKYLFRKEGQNVTLSCEQNLNHDAMYWYRQDPGQGLRLIYYSQIVNDFQKGDIAEGYSVSREKKESFPLTVTSAQKNPTAFYLCASSIGDISYEQYFGPGTRLTVT.

This CDR3 is CASSSSSGGSYEQYF. The CDR3 bases are TGTGCCAGCAGCTCATCTAGCGGGGGCTCCTACGAGCAGTACTTC. The chain links TRBV7-8 to TRBJ2-7, with TRBD2 matching 10 bases. The J segment lost 0 bases and the V segment lost 4 bases, leaving 3 bases of the junction unmatched. Germline loops: CDR1 SGHVS, CDR2 FQNEAQ. This CDR3 is built from 15 residues.

A few counts support this clone. V is TRBV5-1 and J is TRBJ1-1, with TRBD1 matching over 7 bases. The trim removed 4 bases at V and 4 bases at J, leaving 10 bases unmatched. CDR3 length equals 15 residues. CDR1 is SGHRS, CDR2 YFSETQ, per germline. The CDR3 sequence is CASSLEGQPLTEAFF. The CDR3 coding sequence is TGCGCCAGCAGCCTGGAGGGACAGCCCCTCACTGAAGCTTTCTTT. The full variable domain, with the rest looked up from reference TRBV5-1 and TRBJ1-1, is KAGVTQTPRYLIKTRGQQVTLSCSPISGHRSVSWYQQTPGQGLQFLFEYFSETQRNKGNFPGRFSGRQFSNSRSEMNVSTLELGDSALYLCASSLEGQPLTEAFFGQGTRLTVV.

The J gene is TRBJ1-1, the V gene TRBV18; D unresolved. V was trimmed by 3 bases and J by 1 base, leaving 6 bases between them. Germline V gives CDR1 KGHSH, CDR2 LQKENI. This CDR3 contains 13 residues. The CDR3 coding sequence is TGTGCCAGCTCACCCCCAGGGAACACTGAAGCTTTCTTT. Protein product: CASSPPGNTEAFF. Using reference TRBV18 and TRBJ1-1 for the parts outside the CDR3, the full variable domain is NAGVMQNPRHLVRRRGQEARLRCSPMKGHSHVYWYRQLPEEGLKFMVYLQKENIIDESGMPKERFSAEFPKEGPSILRIQQVVRGDSAAYFCASSPPGNTEAFFGQGTRLTVV.

This chain links TRBV4-1 with TRBJ1-4; TRBD1 might be the D (5 bases). The ends were cut back, 0 bases at V and 8 bases at J, with 25 bases in the middle. CDR1 is MGHRA, CDR2 YSYEKL, per germline. The CDR3 extends over 19 amino acids. Here the CDR3 reads CASSQEESQVLPGGEKLFF. In DNA, the CDR3 is TGCGCCAGCAGCCAAGAGGAATCACAGGTTCTCCCCGGAGGGGAAAAACTGTTTTTT.

This chain uses TRBV27 with TRBJ2-5; 11 bases are a match to TRBD2. The length of the CDR3 is 14 residues. V was pared by 2 bases and J by 5 bases, with 1 base of the junction left unmatched. The germline V gene has CDR1 MNHEY and CDR2 SMNVEV (reference sequence). This chain's CDR3 is CASSLRLAGETQYF. For the CDR3, the DNA is TGTGCCAGCAGTTTAAGACTAGCGGGGGAGACCCAGTACTTC.

The genes are TRBV5-8 and TRBJ2-5; D uncertain. The CDR3 is 12 residues long. The germline CDR1 and CDR2 sequences are SGHTS and YDEGEE. Trimming pared 4 bases from V and 4 bases from J, leaving 8 bases between. CDR3 region: CASSLHGETQYF. CDR3 DNA: TGTGCCAGCAGCCTCCACGGAGAGACCCAGTACTTC.

This clone has only a few counts. The chain has TRBV21-1 and TRBJ2-4; the D segment call TRBD2 is taken from the table without a DNA check. TRBV21-1 is designated a pseudogene. This CDR3 has 13 amino acids. DNA of the CDR3: TGTGCCAGCAGTGCGCTAGCCAAAAACATTCAGTACTTC. Translation: CASSALAKNIQYF.

The chain carries TRBV7-9 and TRBJ2-7, with no clear D. The CDR3 spans 12 residues. With 4 bases removed from V and 2 bases from J, the gap between germline ends came to 6 bases. Germline V gives CDR1 SEHNR, CDR2 FQNEAQ (reference sequence). The CDR3 region has the DNA TGTGCCAGCAGCTCACTCACCTACGAGCAGTACTTC. It yields the protein CASSSLTYEQYF.

The CDR3 sequence is CASSAEVRLGSEQYF. The CDR3 DNA follows: TGTGCCAGCAGCGCGGAGGTTAGGTTGGGTTCCGAGCAGTACTTC. V gene TRBV9 combines with J gene TRBJ2-7; a weak D match, TRBD2 (5 bases). The germline CDR1 and CDR2 sequences are SGDLS and YYNGEE. This CDR3 has 15 amino acids. The V end was cut by 3 bases, the J end by 6 bases, with 19 bases between.

The gene calls are TRBV18 and TRBJ1-5; D call uncertain. The CDR3 runs to 13 residues. Deletions cut 2 bases from V and 3 bases from J, with 5 bases between. Germline V gene sequence: CDR1 KGHSH, CDR2 LQKENI. This CDR3 is CASSPIFNQPQHF. The CDR3 bases are TGTGCCAGCTCACCAATCTTCAATCAGCCCCAGCATTTT.

This clone was seen more than once but under ten times. This chain connects TRBV7-8 to TRBJ2-7, with TRBD1 matching 7 bases. Germline V lookup: CDR1 SGHVS, CDR2 FQNEAQ. The CDR3 sequence is 14 residues long. The V and J ends lost 2 bases and 1 base, in that order; junction bases with no gene match: 2. Here the CDR3 DNA reads TGTGCCAGCAGCTTAACAGGGGTTTCCTACGAGCAGTACTTC. It translates to CASSLTGVSYEQYF.

The chain uses TRBV29-1 and TRBJ2-7; TRBD1 agrees at 10 bases. Germline trimming cut 0 bases from V and 1 base from J; bases unmatched to any gene: 6. Germline CDR1 and CDR2: SQVTM and ANQGSEA. CDR3 length: 16 residues. CDR3 amino acids: CSVEDPWGQGSYEQYF. CDR3 DNA: TGCAGCGTTGAAGATCCTTGGGGACAGGGGTCCTACGAGCAGTACTTC.

This chain joins TRBV30 and TRBJ2-1; D not resolved. CDR1 and CDR2 from the germline V gene are GTSNPN and SVGIG (reference sequence). Trimming stripped 4 bases from V and 7 bases from J, with 14 bases between. The CDR3 loop spans 13 amino acids. CDR3: CAWNMAPWNEQFF. The CDR3 DNA is TGTGCCTGGAACATGGCCCCGTGGAATGAGCAGTTCTTC.

V usage is TRBV18 and J usage is TRBJ1-2; no reliable D call. Trimming left V 6 bases short and J 4 bases short, with 12 bases between. The CDR3 is 13 amino acids. The germline V gene has CDR1 KGHSH and CDR2 LQKENI. The CDR3 sequence: CASSLDYSYGYTF. Written as DNA, the CDR3 is TGTGCCAGCTCGCTTGACTATTCCTATGGCTACACCTTC. The complete variable domain, with remaining parts taken from reference TRBV18 and TRBJ1-2, reads NAGVMQNPRHLVRRRGQEARLRCSPMKGHSHVYWYRQLPEEGLKFMVYLQKENIIDESGMPKERFSAEFPKEGPSILRIQQVVRGDSAAYFCASSLDYSYGYTFGSGTRLTVV.

This clone was detected once. The J gene is TRBJ1-1, the V gene TRBV30, with 7 bases identical to TRBD1. The germline V gene has CDR1 GTSNPN and CDR2 SVGIG (reference sequence). The V and J ends lost 0 bases and 6 bases, in that order; junction bases with no gene match: 4. This CDR3 contains 13 residues. The CDR3 region is CAWSVDRASEAFF. The CDR3 DNA sequence: TGTGCCTGGAGTGTAGACAGGGCTTCTGAAGCTTTCTTT.

The rearrangement joins TRBV29-1 to TRBJ2-7; D might be TRBD2 (6 bases). Germline V lookup: CDR1 SQVTM, CDR2 ANQGSEA. Deletions cut 2 bases from V and 7 bases from J, with 12 bases between. This CDR3 spans 12 amino acids. This CDR3 reads CSVERGRGEQYF. CDR3 in DNA: TGCAGCGTTGAACGGGGGAGAGGGGAGCAGTACTTC.

The chain links TRBV28 to TRBJ1-5, with D unresolved. Germline CDR1 is MDHEN and CDR2 is SYDVKM. This CDR3 has 12 amino acids. In nucleotides, the CDR3 is TGTGCGGTGCAGGTTAGAAATCAGCCCCAGCATTTT. Protein: CAVQVRNQPQHF.

This clone came up a few times. This chain connects TRBV2 to TRBJ1-1, with a weak D call TRBD1 (6 bases). CDR3 length: 12 amino acids. The germline V gene has CDR1 SNHLY and CDR2 FYNNEI. Trimming shortened V by 4 bases and J by 4 bases, and 7 bases separated the two germline ends. CDR3 region: CASSAGATEAFF. As DNA, the CDR3 is TGTGCCAGCAGTGCAGGGGCCACTGAAGCTTTCTTT.

The CDR3, as DNA: TGTGCCAGCAGCTTAGAGACAGGGGGCTCCTACGAGCAGTACTTC. It specifies CASSLETGGSYEQYF. The rearrangement uses TRBV7-9 and TRBJ2-7; TRBD1 aligns across 9 bases. Trimming at V came to 1 base and at J to 0 bases, leaving 1 base not matched to a gene. The CDR3 length is 15 residues. Per germline, CDR1 SEHNR and CDR2 FQNEAQ (reference sequence).